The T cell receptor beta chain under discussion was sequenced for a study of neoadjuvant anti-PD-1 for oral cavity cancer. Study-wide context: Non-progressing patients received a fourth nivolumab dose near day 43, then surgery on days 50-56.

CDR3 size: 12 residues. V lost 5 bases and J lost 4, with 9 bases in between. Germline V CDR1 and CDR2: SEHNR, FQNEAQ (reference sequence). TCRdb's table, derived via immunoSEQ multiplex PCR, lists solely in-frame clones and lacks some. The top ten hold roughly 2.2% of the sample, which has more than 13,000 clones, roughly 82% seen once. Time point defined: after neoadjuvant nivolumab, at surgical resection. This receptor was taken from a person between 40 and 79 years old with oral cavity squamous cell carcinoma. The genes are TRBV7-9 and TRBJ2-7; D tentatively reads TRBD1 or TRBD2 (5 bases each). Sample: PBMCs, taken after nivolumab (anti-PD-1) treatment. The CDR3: CASSKRGYEQYF. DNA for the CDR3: TGTGCCAGCAGCAAGAGGGGATACGAGCAGTACTTC.